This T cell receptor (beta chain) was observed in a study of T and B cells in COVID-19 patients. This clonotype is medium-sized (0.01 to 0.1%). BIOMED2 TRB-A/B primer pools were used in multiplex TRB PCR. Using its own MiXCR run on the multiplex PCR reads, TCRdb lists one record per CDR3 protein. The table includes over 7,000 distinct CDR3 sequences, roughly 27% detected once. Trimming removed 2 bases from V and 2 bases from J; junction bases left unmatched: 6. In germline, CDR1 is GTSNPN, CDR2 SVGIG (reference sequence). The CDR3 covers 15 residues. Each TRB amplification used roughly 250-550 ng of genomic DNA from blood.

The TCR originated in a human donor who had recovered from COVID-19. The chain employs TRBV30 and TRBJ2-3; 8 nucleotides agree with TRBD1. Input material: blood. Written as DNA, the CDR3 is TGTGCCTGGAGTACCGGACAGGGCATCACAGATACGCAGTATTTT. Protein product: CAWSTGQGITDTQYF.